The 27 T cell receptor beta chains presented below share a single source sample, sequenced in a study of neurological immune-mediated disorders. MiXCR, applied by TCRdb to the 5' RACE reads, yields one record per CDR3 protein. The sample lists approximately 130,000 distinct CDR3 sequences; more than 2.5% were seen once. Sequencing was done on a sample of PBMCs. The receptors derive from a young woman with multiple sclerosis.

There are many counts of this clonotype. The V call is TRBV18, the J call TRBJ2-3; D uncertain. The V end was cut by 6 bases, the J end by 1 base, with 11 bases between. The CDR3 has 14 amino acids. Germline V gene lookup returns CDR1 KGHSH and CDR2 LQKENI. The CDR3 region is CASSGWRGTDTQYF. The CDR3 bases are TGTGCCAGCTCTGGGTGGAGAGGCACAGATACGCAGTATTTT.

This clonotype has just a few counts. This sequence may be a read error, since a much larger clone differs from it by one base. The chain links TRBV18 to TRBJ2-5; D gene unclear. This CDR3 has 11 amino acids. The germline CDR1 and CDR2 sequences are KGHSH and LQKENI. CDR3 region: CDSSPSETQYF. CDR3 nucleotide sequence: TGTGACAGCTCACCCTCAGAGACCCAGTACTTC.

In this sample, this clonotype turned up many times. The chain uses TRBV18 and TRBJ2-7; the D gene is possibly TRBD2 (6 bases). The CDR3 sequence is 15 residues long. CDR1 and CDR2 (germline): KGHSH, LQKENI. The V gene lost 3 bases and the J gene lost 0 bases, with 12 bases spanning the gap. DNA for the CDR3: TGTGCCAGCTCACCGGGACTCCCGAGCTCCTACGAGCAGTACTTC. This codes for CASSPGLPSSYEQYF.

This clonotype was observed many times. V gene TRBV10-3 combines with J gene TRBJ1-5; D possibly corresponds to TRBD1 (5 bases). The CDR3 contains 14 residues. Trimming left V 4 bases short and J 7 bases short, with 14 bases between. Germline V gene lookup returns CDR1 ENHRY and CDR2 SYGVKD. The CDR3 region is CAISVGREGQPQHF. The DNA of the CDR3 is TGTGCCATCAGTGTCGGCAGGGAAGGACAGCCCCAGCATTTT.

This clonotype was seen many times. The V call is TRBV7-9, the J call TRBJ2-1; D gene ambiguous. CDR1 SEHNR and CDR2 FQNEAQ come from the germline V gene (reference sequence). The CDR3 is made up of 17 amino acids. The V and J ends lost 5 bases and 2 bases respectively, with 19 bases between them. The DNA of the CDR3 is TGTGCCAGCAGCCTAAGGATGGGAAGGCGGACCTACAATGAGCAGTTCTTC. Its translation: CASSLRMGRRTYNEQFF.

This clonotype has a count of ten or more. V gene TRBV7-9 combines with J gene TRBJ2-4, with 8 bases matching TRBD1. V dropped 5 bases and J dropped 3; count of bases not matched to a gene: 12. The germline gives CDR1 SEHNR, CDR2 FQNEAQ (reference sequence). The CDR3 loop spans 17 amino acids. In DNA form, the CDR3 reads TGTGCCAGCAGCAAGACGGACAGGGTCGAGGACAAAAACATTCAGTACTTC. This sequence encodes CASSKTDRVEDKNIQYF.

In this sample, this clonotype turned up many times. The chain recombines TRBV10-3 with TRBJ2-7; possibly TRBD1 for D (6 bases). The germline CDR1 and CDR2 sequences are ENHRY and SYGVKD. The CDR3 is made up of 12 amino acids. Trimming shortened V by 8 bases and J by 6 bases, and 14 bases separated the two germline ends. For the CDR3, the DNA is TGTGCCATCTCAGGGGCGTCCACCGAGCAGTACTTC. This gives the protein CAISGASTEQYF.

This clonotype was detected ten times or more. The rearrangement links TRBV20-1 to TRBJ2-7; 11 bases are a match to TRBD1. Losses at the gene ends were 4 bases for V and 7 bases for J; bases not matched to a gene: 9. This CDR3 contains 14 residues. Germline-derived CDR1 and CDR2 are DFQATT and SNEGSKA (reference sequence). The DNA of the CDR3 is TGCAGTGCTAATCCCCGGGACAGGGGGGAAGAGCAGTACTTC. Its translation is CSANPRDRGEEQYF.

This clonotype was picked up many times. This chain uses TRBV25-1 with TRBJ1-1; the D gene is possibly TRBD1 (6 bases). This CDR3 has 13 amino acids. The germline gives CDR1 MGHDK, CDR2 SYGVNS. Trimming pared 4 bases from V and 4 bases from J, leaving 10 bases between. The CDR3 DNA reads as TGTGCCAGCAGTGTTCAGGGGAGCACTGAAGCTTTCTTT. Its protein is CASSVQGSTEAFF. The full variable domain, rest sourced from reference TRBV25-1 and TRBJ1-1, is EADIYQTPRYLVIGTGKKITLECSQTMGHDKMYWYQQDPGMELHLIHYSYGVNSTEKGDLSSESTVSRIRTEHFPLTLESARPSHTSQYLCASSVQGSTEAFFGQGTRLTVV.

In this sample, this clonotype turned up many times. The V call is TRBV21-1, the J call TRBJ2-7. TRBV21-1 is flagged as a pseudogene. The CDR3 loop spans 14 amino acids. DNA for the CDR3: TGTGCCAGCAGCTATTACAGGAGTTCCTACGAGCAGTACTTC. This gives the protein CASSYYRSSYEQYF.

This clonotype has ten or more counts. This chain joins TRBV4-1 and TRBJ2-7; TRBD2 matches 8 bases. The CDR3 contains 14 residues. J lost 3 bases, V lost 2 bases, and 3 bases had no gene match. The germline V gene has CDR1 MGHRA and CDR2 YSYEKL. CDR3 in amino acids: CASSQTGGVYEQYF. The CDR3 region has the DNA TGCGCCAGCAGCCAAACCGGGGGGGTCTACGAGCAGTACTTC.

This clonotype has ten or more counts. J is TRBJ2-7 and V is TRBV20-1; possibly TRBD2 for D (6 bases). V lost 6 bases and J lost 2, with 17 bases in between. CDR3 length: 14 amino acids. Germline CDR1 is DFQATT and CDR2 is SNEGSKA (reference sequence). The CDR3 coding sequence is TGCAGTGCGAACGACCGGGACTCCACCTACGAGCAGTACTTC. It is translated as CSANDRDSTYEQYF.

This clonotype was recorded many times. The V gene is TRBV20-1, the J gene TRBJ2-3; a possible D gene is TRBD1 (5 bases). The germline CDR1 and CDR2 sequences are DFQATT and SNEGSKA (reference sequence). The CDR3 has 11 amino acids. V gave up 7 bases and J gave up 5 bases, with 10 bases separating them. The CDR3 DNA reads as TGCAGTGTCTGGGGCAGAGATACGCAGTATTTT. It is translated as CSVWGRDTQYF.

J is TRBJ2-5 and V is TRBV5-1; unclear D gene. Trimming left V 2 bases short and J 1 base short, with 9 bases between. Germline V gene data show CDR1 as SGHRS and CDR2 as YFSETQ. The CDR3 has 14 amino acids. The CDR3 reads CASSLTAAQETQYF. DNA for the CDR3: TGCGCCAGCAGCTTAACGGCGGCCCAAGAGACCCAGTACTTC.

This clonotype was found many times. The J gene is TRBJ2-5, the V gene TRBV10-3; TRBD1 matches 12 bases. The CDR3 is 14 amino acids. Per germline, CDR1 ENHRY and CDR2 SYGVKD. V dropped 6 bases and J dropped 5; count of bases not matched to a gene: 4. This chain's CDR3 is CAIRGQGASETQYF. The DNA of the CDR3 is TGTGCCATCAGGGGACAGGGGGCATCGGAGACCCAGTACTTC.

In this sample, this clonotype turned up many times. The chain couples TRBV7-9 to TRBJ1-2; D may be TRBD1 (6 bases). Trimming removed 2 bases from V and 1 base from J, with 14 bases in between. Germline V gene data show CDR1 as SEHNR and CDR2 as FQNEAQ (reference sequence). The CDR3 runs to 16 residues. This CDR3 is CASSLRGAGDNYGYTF. CDR3 in DNA: TGTGCCAGCAGCTTAAGGGGAGCAGGGGATAACTATGGCTACACCTTC.

This clonotype was recorded at least ten times. The chain uses TRBV5-5 and TRBJ2-3; TRBD1 might be the D (5 bases). The CDR3 sequence is 14 residues long. Per the germline V gene, CDR1 is SGHKS and CDR2 is YYEKEE (reference sequence). V was shortened by 2 bases and J by 6 bases, with 13 bases between the two germline ends. CDR3 loop: CASSFRQTPDTQYF. CDR3 nucleotides: TGTGCCAGCAGCTTTAGACAGACGCCGGATACGCAGTATTTT. Complete variable domain (other parts from reference TRBV5-5 and TRBJ2-3): DAGVTQSPTHLIKTRGQQVTLRCSPISGHKSVSWYQQVLGQGPQFIFQYYEKEERGRGNFPDRFSARQFPNYSSELNVNALLLGDSALYLCASSFRQTPDTQYFGPGTRLTVL.

This clonotype came up many times. CDR3 coding DNA: TGTGCCAGCGGCGCCGGGACAGGGGGCACTGAAGCTTTCTTT. Its protein product is CASGAGTGGTEAFF. The chain employs TRBV12-3 or TRBV12-4 and TRBJ1-1, with TRBD1 matching 11 bases. The CDR3 is 14 residues long. V was clipped by 8 bases and J by 4 bases; unmatched bases: 6.

This clonotype was picked up many times. DNA for the CDR3: TGTGCCAGCAGTTTCCAAACGCGGACAGGGGAGACCCAGTACTTC. This sequence encodes CASSFQTRTGETQYF. The rearrangement links TRBV12-3 or TRBV12-4 to TRBJ2-5; the match to TRBD1 covers 8 bases. Unmatched junction bases numbered 8, after V lost 3 bases and J lost 5 bases. This CDR3 has 15 residues.

This clonotype was counted many times. V and J are TRBV5-1 and TRBJ2-1, with TRBD2 as a possible D gene (5 bases). CDR3 length equals 13 residues. Trimming stripped 5 bases from V and 5 bases from J, with 11 bases between. Germline assignment: CDR1 SGHRS and CDR2 YFSETQ. DNA for the CDR3: TGCGCCAGCAGGCCCGGACTGAACAATGAGCAGTTCTTC. Residues: CASRPGLNNEQFF.

This clonotype was counted at least ten times. The gene calls are TRBV29-1 and TRBJ1-1; possibly TRBD1 for D (6 bases). This CDR3 is 12 amino acids long. Germline loops: CDR1 SQVTM, CDR2 ANQGSEA. V was cut by 7 bases and J by 1 base, with 10 bases left in between. The CDR3 loop is CSAWGANTEAFF. CDR3 bases: TGCAGCGCCTGGGGGGCGAACACTGAAGCTTTCTTT.

The chain couples TRBV7-8 to TRBJ2-7, with D possibly matching TRBD2 (5 bases). V was cut by 5 bases and J by 5 bases, with 16 bases left in between. Germline CDR1 reads SGHVS; CDR2 reads FQNEAQ. The CDR3 length is 14 residues. The chain's CDR3 is CASSPFLEGHEQYF. The DNA of the CDR3 is TGTGCCAGCAGCCCCTTTTTAGAGGGCCACGAGCAGTACTTC.

This clonotype has at least ten counts. The rearrangement uses TRBV20-1 and TRBJ1-1; D ambiguous. This CDR3 spans 14 amino acids. Trimming removed 4 bases at V and 1 base at J, with 13 bases between. Germline V gene lookup returns CDR1 DFQATT and CDR2 SNEGSKA (reference sequence). As DNA, the CDR3 is TGCAGTGCTACTTTAAATATGGGGAACACTGAAGCTTTCTTT. It specifies CSATLNMGNTEAFF.

Many counts were recorded for this clonotype. The chain joins TRBV7-9 to TRBJ2-1, with a possible D match to TRBD2 (5 bases). Germline V gene sequence: CDR1 SEHNR, CDR2 FQNEAQ (reference sequence). With 1 base removed from V and 6 bases from J, the gap between germline ends came to 7 bases. The CDR3 is 13 residues long. In DNA, the CDR3 is TGTGCCAGCAGCTTAGAACGGGGCAATGAGCAGTTCTTC. Translated: CASSLERGNEQFF.

The sample holds many counts of this clonotype. The V call is TRBV6-5, the J call TRBJ2-1; D might be TRBD1 or TRBD2, each matching 5 bases. The CDR3 has 15 amino acids. CDR1 is MNHEY, CDR2 SVGAGI, per germline. V was cut by 2 bases and J by 4 bases, with 12 bases left in between. This CDR3 is CASSYGTLVYNEQFF. The DNA for the CDR3 is TGTGCCAGCAGTTACGGGACCCTAGTTTACAATGAGCAGTTCTTC.

In its sample, this clonotype was seen many times. The chain combines TRBV5-1 with TRBJ2-7, with D tentatively TRBD1 (5 bases). The CDR3 length is 13 residues. V lost 4 bases and J lost 1, with 9 bases in between. The germline V gene has CDR1 SGHRS and CDR2 YFSETQ. The CDR3 DNA reads as TGCGCCAGCAGCATGACAGCTTCCTACGAGCAGTACTTC. As protein: CASSMTASYEQYF.

The sample holds many counts of this clonotype. This CDR3 reads CASSYNVFAHYGYTF. In nucleotides, the CDR3 is TGTGCCAGCAGTTACAACGTATTCGCCCACTATGGCTACACCTTC. V gene TRBV6-2 or TRBV6-3 combines with J gene TRBJ1-2; D ambiguous. The length of the CDR3 is 15 residues. V lost 2 bases and J 3 bases, leaving 13 bases between the germline ends. Germline loops: CDR1 MNHEY, CDR2 SVGEGT.